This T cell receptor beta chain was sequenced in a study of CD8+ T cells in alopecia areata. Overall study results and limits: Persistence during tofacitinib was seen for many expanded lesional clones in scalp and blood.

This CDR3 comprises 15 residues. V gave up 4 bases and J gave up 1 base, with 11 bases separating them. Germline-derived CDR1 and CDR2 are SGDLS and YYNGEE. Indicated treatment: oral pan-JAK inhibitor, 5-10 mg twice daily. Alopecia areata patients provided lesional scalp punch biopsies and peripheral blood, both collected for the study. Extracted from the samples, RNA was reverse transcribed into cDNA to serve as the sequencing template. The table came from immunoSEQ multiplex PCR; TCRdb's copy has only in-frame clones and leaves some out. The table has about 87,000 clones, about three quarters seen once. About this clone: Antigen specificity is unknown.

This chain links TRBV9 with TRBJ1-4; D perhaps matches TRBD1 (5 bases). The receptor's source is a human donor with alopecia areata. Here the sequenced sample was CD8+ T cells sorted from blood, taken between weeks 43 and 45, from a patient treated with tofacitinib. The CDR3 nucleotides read TGTGCCAGCAGCCCAGGCGGGGGAACTAATGAAAAACTGTTTTTT. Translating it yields CASSPGGGTNEKLFF.